The T cell receptor beta chain described here comes from a study of T cells in Graves' hyperthyroidism and ophthalmopathy. Study-level background: Peripheral blood specimens were obtained at initial diagnosis, prior to any treatment.

The diagnostic basis comprised clinical symptoms, serum thyroxine and TRAb, thyroid ultrasound and orbital computed tomography. Sample collection date corresponds to first hyperthyroidism diagnosis, prior to any ophthalmopathy symptoms. CDR1 is KGHDR, CDR2 SFDVKD, per germline. The CDR3 has 11 amino acids. V gave up 6 bases and J gave up 2 bases, with 2 bases separating them. Amplified TCR beta CDR3 regions derived from RNA transcripts. Researchers ran a first-round RT-PCR on the TCR CDR3 using the HTBI primer set. TCRdb fed the multiplex PCR reads into MiXCR, producing one record per CDR3 protein. The repertoire has tens of thousands of distinct CDR3 sequences, around half of them found once; the top ten carry approximately 6.2%. By share, this clonotype ranks as medium-sized.

Sequencing was done on a sample of blood. This sequence was found in a woman between 50 and 59 years old with Graves' hyperthyroidism that later progressed to Graves' ophthalmopathy. The J gene is TRBJ2-3, the V gene TRBV24-1, with D unresolved. CDR3 region: CATSNTDTQYF. In DNA, the CDR3 is TGTGCCACCAGTAACACAGATACGCAGTATTTT.